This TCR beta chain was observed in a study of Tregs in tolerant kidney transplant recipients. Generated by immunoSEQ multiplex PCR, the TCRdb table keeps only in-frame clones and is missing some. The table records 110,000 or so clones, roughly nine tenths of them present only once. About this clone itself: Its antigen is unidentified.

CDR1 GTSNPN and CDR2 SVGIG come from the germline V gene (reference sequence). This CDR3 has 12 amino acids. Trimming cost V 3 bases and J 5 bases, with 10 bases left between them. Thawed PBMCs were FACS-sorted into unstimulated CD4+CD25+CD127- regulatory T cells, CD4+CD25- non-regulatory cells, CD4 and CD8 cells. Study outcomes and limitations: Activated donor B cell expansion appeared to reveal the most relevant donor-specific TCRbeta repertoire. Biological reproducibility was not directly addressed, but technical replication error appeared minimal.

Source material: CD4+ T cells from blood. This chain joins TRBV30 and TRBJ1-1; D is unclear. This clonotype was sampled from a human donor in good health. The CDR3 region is CAWSQFSTEAFF. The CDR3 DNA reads TGTGCCTGGAGCCAGTTTTCAACTGAAGCTTTCTTT. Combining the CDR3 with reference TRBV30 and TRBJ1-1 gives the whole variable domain SQTIHQWPATLVQPVGSPLSLECTVEGTSNPNLYWYRQAAGRGLQLLFYSVGIGQISSEVPQNLSASRPQDRQFILSSKKLLLSDSGFYLCAWSQFSTEAFFGQGTRLTVV.